This passage covers 4 T cell receptor beta chains from one sample sequenced in a study of blood T cell repertoires in COVID-19. The assay was immunoSEQ multiplex PCR, and TCRdb's table has in-frame clones only and misses some. This sample yields about 160,000 clones, of which about 81% are seen a single time; roughly a fifth belongs to the top ten. The sample consisted of peripheral blood. The receptors come from a woman at least 80 years old with acute or convalescent COVID-19.

V is TRBV6-2 or TRBV6-3 and J is TRBJ1-5, with D uncertain. V shed 0 bases and J shed 5 bases, with 5 bases lying between them. The CDR3 runs 13 residues. Germline V gene data show CDR1 as MNHEY and CDR2 as SVGEGT. This chain's CDR3 is CASSYSRDQPQHF. Here the CDR3 DNA reads TGTGCCAGCAGTTACTCGCGGGATCAGCCCCAGCATTTT.

Only a few counts were recorded for this clone. The J gene is TRBJ2-1, the V gene TRBV12-5; TRBD1 might be the D (6 bases). Germline-derived CDR1 and CDR2 are LGHNT and FRNRAP. V lost 6 bases and J lost 6, with 18 bases in between. This CDR3 is built from 15 residues. The CDR3 region has the DNA TGTGCTAGTGGGTCGAATACCCAGGGGTTCAATGAGCAGTTCTTC. Protein: CASGSNTQGFNEQFF.

This clone came up a few times. The chain links TRBV3-1 (or the pseudogene TRBV3-2) to TRBJ2-5; D may be TRBD2 (5 bases). Per germline, CDR1 LGHDT and CDR2 YNNKEL (reference sequence). This CDR3 comprises 14 residues. Trimming left V 4 bases short and J 7 bases short, with 16 bases between. The CDR3 spells CASSRSVREGTQYF. The CDR3 nucleotides are TGTGCCAGCAGCCGCTCGGTGCGAGAGGGGACCCAGTACTTC.

The chain combines TRBV5-3 with TRBJ1-1, with D perhaps matching TRBD1 (5 bases). TRBV5-3 is assigned to the ORF class and has an uncertain function. The CDR3 totals 16 residues. V was cut by 1 base and J by 6 bases, with 19 bases left in between. This chain's CDR3 is CARSLSARTKRSEAFF. Here the CDR3 DNA reads TGTGCCAGAAGCTTGTCGGCAAGGACAAAAAGATCTGAAGCTTTCTTT.